The source of this T cell receptor (beta chain) is a study of graft-versus-host responses after intestinal transplantation. Overall study context: In this cohort, recipients had multivisceral, liver-intestinal, or isolated intestinal transplants. Anti-thymocyte globulin served as induction for all recipients, who then took tacrolimus and steroids for about three years. Broader study findings: Ileal or blood samples showed some GvH clones first, and such clones were also found in recipient marrow.

On this clone itself: Its specificity is unknown.

Sequenced by immunoSEQ multiplex PCR; TCRdb stores in-frame clones only, minus some. The table includes 62,000 or so clones, over 85% detected once. The CDR3 is 13 residues long. V dropped 4 bases and J dropped 1 base, with 5 bases sitting between them. The germline V gene has CDR1 ENHRY and CDR2 SYGVKD. The V gene is TRBV10-3, the J gene TRBJ1-5, with D perhaps matching TRBD1 (5 bases). This sequence originates from a human patient who received an intestinal transplant, so some T cells may come from the graft donor. The sequencing used PBMCs, collected 26 days after transplant. Here the CDR3 DNA reads TGTGCCATCAGTGGACAGAGCAATCAGCCCCAGCATTTT. This codes for CAISGQSNQPQHF.